This T cell receptor beta chain was observed in a study of CXCR3-negative and CXCR3-positive naive CD8 T cells. Across the whole study: Overall TRB read output was about 135 million, and each library contained about 1.5 +/- 0.3 million reads. Study results and caveats: Similar TRBV-TRBJ usage characterized naive CXCR3-negative and CXCR3-positive cells; memory cells differed. TRB CDR3 hydrophobicity was greater in CXCR3-positive naive cells than in CXCR3-negative naive cells.

The germline V gene encodes CDR1 MNHEY and CDR2 SMNVEV (reference sequence). The CDR3 spans 14 residues. Among CD8+ T cells, naive ones were CD45RO-CCR7+CD27+CD95-. Each TRB cDNA library was prepared by 5' RACE (with UMI labels). Reprocessing the 5' RACE reads, TCRdb reports a single entry for every CDR3 protein and omits DNA. This sample carries under 150,000 distinct CDR3 sequences, with 0.4% to 0.5% going to the ten biggest clones. Worth noting for this clonotype: Its antigen is unidentified.

The V gene is TRBV27, the J gene TRBJ2-7; TCRdb returns TRBD1, unconfirmable since there is no DNA. The sequence came from a human donor in good health. Some clones in this sample may be carry-over from other donors' samples. The sample was naive CXCR3+ CD8+ T cells from blood. Stated subset: CD45RO-CCR7+CD27+CD95- naive CD8+ T cells expressing CXCR3 (TNR3+). CDR3 in amino acids: CASTMTGGQGEQYF.